The following is a T cell receptor (beta chain) sequence with its context. The antigen is undetermined. The data were obtained in a study of shared clonotypes between healthy human individuals. Whole-study results and caveats: Rarefaction showed that sequencing of sorted subsets was incomplete (despite large depth).

Sequencing was performed with immunoSEQ multiplex PCR; in TCRdb, only in-frame clones are kept and a portion is missing. The data hold more than 2 million clones, with approximately 92% observed a single time. The naive CD8 fraction comprised CD45RO-negative cells positively selected for CCR7 and excluded terminally differentiated effector memory CD45RA+ cells. CDR1 and CDR2 from the germline V gene are MDHEN and SYDVKM. This CDR3 has 12 residues. V lost 11 bases and J 1 base, leaving 9 bases between the germline ends. This sequence was found in a man in his late teens or twenties in good health. Some clones in this sample may be carry-over from other donors' samples. This rearrangement joins TRBV28 to TRBJ1-5; tentatively, D is TRBD1 (6 bases). The sequenced material came from naive CD8+ T cells from PBMCs. CDR3 nucleotide sequence: TGTGCCGCTCAGGGGAGCAATCAGCCCCAGCATTTT. Its protein product is CAAQGSNQPQHF.